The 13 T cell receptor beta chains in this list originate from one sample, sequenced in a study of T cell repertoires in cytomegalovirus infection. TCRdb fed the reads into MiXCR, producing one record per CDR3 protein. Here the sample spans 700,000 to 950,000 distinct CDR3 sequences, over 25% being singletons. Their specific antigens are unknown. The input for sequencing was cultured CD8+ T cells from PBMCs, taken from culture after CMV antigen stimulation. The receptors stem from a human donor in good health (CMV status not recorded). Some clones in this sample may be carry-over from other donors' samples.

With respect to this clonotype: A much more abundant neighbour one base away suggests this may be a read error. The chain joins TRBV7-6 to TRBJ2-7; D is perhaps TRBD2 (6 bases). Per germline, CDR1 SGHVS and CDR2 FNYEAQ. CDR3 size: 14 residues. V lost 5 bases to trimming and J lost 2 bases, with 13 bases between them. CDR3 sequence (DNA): TGTGCCAGCAGCCCCCCGGGGGTCGCCTACGAGCAGTACGTC. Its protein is CASSPPGVAYEQYV.

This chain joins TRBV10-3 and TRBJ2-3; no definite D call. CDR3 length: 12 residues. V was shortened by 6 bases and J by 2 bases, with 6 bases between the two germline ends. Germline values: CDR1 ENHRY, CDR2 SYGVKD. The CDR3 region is CAIRVSTDTQYF. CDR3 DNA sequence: TGTGCCATCAGAGTCTCCACAGATACGCAGTATTTT.

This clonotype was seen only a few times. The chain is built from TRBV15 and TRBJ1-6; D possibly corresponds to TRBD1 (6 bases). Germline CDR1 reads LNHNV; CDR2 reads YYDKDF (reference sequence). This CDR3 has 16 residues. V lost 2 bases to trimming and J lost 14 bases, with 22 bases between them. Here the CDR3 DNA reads TGTGCCACCAGCAGATCGGAGGACAGCCCTAGAATCACCCTCCACTTT. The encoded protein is CATSRSEDSPRITLHF.

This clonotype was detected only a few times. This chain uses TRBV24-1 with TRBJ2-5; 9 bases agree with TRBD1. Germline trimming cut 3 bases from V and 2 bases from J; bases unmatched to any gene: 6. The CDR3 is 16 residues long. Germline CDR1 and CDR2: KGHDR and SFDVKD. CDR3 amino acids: CATSDGTGSWQETQYF. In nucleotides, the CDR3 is TGTGCCACCAGTGATGGGACAGGGAGTTGGCAAGAGACCCAGTACTTC.

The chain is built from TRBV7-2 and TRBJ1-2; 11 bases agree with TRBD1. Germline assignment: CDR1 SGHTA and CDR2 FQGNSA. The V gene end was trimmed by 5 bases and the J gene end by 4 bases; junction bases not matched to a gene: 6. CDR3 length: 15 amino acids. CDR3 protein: CASSRGQGDIYGYTF. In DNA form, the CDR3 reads TGTGCCAGCAGCCGGGGACAGGGGGATATCTATGGCTACACCTTC. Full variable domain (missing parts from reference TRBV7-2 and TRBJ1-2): GAGVSQSPSNKVTEKGKDVELRCDPISGHTALYWYRQSLGQGLEFLIYFQGNSAPDKSGLPSDRFSAERTGGSVSTLTIQRTQQEDSAVYLCASSRGQGDIYGYTFGSGTRLTVV.

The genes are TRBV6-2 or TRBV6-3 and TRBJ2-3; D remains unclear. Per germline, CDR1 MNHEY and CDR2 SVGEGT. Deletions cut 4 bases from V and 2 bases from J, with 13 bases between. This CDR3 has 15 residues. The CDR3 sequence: CASSSKGWATDTQYF. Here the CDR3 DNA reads TGTGCCAGCAGTTCCAAAGGCTGGGCCACAGATACGCAGTATTTT.

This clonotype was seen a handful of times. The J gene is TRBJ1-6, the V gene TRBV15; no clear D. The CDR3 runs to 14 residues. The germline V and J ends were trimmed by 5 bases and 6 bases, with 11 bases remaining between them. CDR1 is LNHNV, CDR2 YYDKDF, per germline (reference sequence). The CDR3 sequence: CATSYGYPNSPLHF. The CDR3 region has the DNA TGTGCCACCAGCTACGGATATCCTAATTCACCCCTCCACTTT.

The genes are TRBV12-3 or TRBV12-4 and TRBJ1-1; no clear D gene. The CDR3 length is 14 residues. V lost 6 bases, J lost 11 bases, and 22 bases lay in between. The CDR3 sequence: CASSPTDPKRDAFF. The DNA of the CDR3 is TGTGCCAGCAGCCCTACAGATCCCAAACGAGATGCTTTCTTT.

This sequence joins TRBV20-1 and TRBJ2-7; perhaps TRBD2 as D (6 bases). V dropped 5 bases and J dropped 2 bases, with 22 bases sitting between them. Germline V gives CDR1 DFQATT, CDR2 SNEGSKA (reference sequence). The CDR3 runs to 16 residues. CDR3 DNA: TGCAGTGCTCGCTTCCATTCAGGGAGGTTCGCCTACGAGCAGTACTTC. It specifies CSARFHSGRFAYEQYF.

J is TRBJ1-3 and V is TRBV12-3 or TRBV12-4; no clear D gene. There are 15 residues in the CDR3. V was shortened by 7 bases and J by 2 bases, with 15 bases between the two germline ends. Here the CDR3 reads CASTSPEVPGNTIYF. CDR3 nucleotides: TGTGCCAGCACCAGCCCGGAGGTTCCTGGAAACACCATATATTTT.

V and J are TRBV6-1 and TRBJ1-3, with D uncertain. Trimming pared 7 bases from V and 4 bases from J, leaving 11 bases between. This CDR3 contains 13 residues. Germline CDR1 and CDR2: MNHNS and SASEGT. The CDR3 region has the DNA TGTGCCAGCAAGGACGGGTACGGAAACACCATATATTTT. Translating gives CASKDGYGNTIYF.

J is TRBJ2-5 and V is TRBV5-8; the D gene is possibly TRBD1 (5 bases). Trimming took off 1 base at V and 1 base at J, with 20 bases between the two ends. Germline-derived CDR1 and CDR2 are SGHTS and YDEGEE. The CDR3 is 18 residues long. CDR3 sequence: CASSLRGLSTPLQETQYF. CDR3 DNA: TGTGCCAGCAGCTTGAGGGGTCTCAGTACCCCCCTCCAAGAGACCCAGTACTTC.

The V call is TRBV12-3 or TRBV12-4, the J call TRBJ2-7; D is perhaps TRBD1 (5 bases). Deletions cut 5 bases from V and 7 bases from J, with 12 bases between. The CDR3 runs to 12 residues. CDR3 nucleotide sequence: TGTGCCAGCAGTCCGACAGTACTAGAGCAGTACTTC. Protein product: CASSPTVLEQYF.